This T cell receptor beta chain came from a study of blood T cell repertoires in COVID-19. Background on the study: Spain, Italy and the United States supplied samples that represented acute and convalescent COVID-19. Sample material is recorded as cDNA or gDNA derived from T cells, B-cell-depleted T cells, or PBMCs.

V lost 8 bases to trimming and J lost 12 bases, with 15 bases between them. CDR1 is MNHNY and CDR2 is SVGAGI in the germline V gene (reference sequence). This CDR3 region has 11 residues. Sequenced by immunoSEQ multiplex PCR; TCRdb stores in-frame clones only, minus some. The repertoire holds 150,000 to 200,000 clones, with approximately 85% as singletons. V and J are TRBV6-6 and TRBJ2-3; D unclear. The TCR was taken from a woman aged 60-75 years with acute or convalescent COVID-19. The source material was peripheral blood. In nucleotides, the CDR3 is TGTGCCAGCCTGGAGACGAGCACTCAGTATTTT. This gives the protein CASLETSTQYF.